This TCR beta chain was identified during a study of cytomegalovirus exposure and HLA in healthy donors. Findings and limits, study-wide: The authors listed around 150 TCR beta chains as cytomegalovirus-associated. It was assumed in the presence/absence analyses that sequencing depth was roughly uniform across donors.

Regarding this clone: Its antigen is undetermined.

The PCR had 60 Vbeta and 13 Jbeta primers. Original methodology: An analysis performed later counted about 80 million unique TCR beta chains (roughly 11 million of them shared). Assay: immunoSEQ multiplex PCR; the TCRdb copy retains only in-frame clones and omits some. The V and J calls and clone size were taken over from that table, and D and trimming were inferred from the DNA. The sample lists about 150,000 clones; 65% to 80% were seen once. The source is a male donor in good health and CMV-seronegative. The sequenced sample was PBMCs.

Here the CDR3 reads CASSPRTSGRPTYNEQFF. The CDR3 DNA reads TGTGCCAGCAGCCCGAGGACTAGCGGGAGGCCAACCTACAATGAGCAGTTCTTC. The V call is TRBV9, the J call TRBJ2-1, with 14 positions matching TRBD2. Germline V gene lookup returns CDR1 SGDLS and CDR2 YYNGEE. The CDR3 is 18 amino acids. The V gene end was trimmed by 4 bases and the J gene end by 2 bases; junction bases not matched to a gene: 8.